The 23 T cell receptor beta chains reported below all come from one sample, sequenced in a study of blood T cell repertoires in COVID-19. Data came from immunoSEQ multiplex PCR; TCRdb stores just in-frame clones and leaves some out. The data hold over 300,000 clones, with 75% to 90% observed a single time. Material for sequencing was PBMCs or T cells enriched from blood (not recorded which). The receptors originated from a middle-aged woman who had recovered from COVID-19.

The CDR3 DNA is TGTGCCAGCAGTCCAGGGACTAGCGGGAGTGGGACAGATACGCAGTATTTT. As protein: CASSPGTSGSGTDTQYF. J is TRBJ2-3 and V is TRBV11-3, with TRBD2 matching 14 bases. The CDR3 runs 17 residues. CDR1 and CDR2 (germline): SGHNT, YENEEA. Trimming at V came to 6 bases and at J to 3 bases, leaving 8 bases not matched to a gene. The entire variable domain, with the rest obtained from reference TRBV11-3 and TRBJ2-3, is as follows: EAGVVQSPRYKIIEKKQPVAFWCNPISGHNTLYWYLQNLGQGPELLIRYENEEAVDDSQLPKDRFSAERLKGVDSTLKIQPAELGDSAVYLCASSPGTSGSGTDTQYFGPGTRLTVL.

This clone was recorded only once. V and J are TRBV6-5 and TRBJ1-4; 9 bases match TRBD1. Germline assignment: CDR1 MNHEY and CDR2 SVGAGI. The J segment lost 12 bases and the V segment lost 0 bases, leaving 2 bases of the junction unmatched. There are 13 residues in the CDR3. CDR3 coding DNA: TGTGCCAGCAGTTACTCGCGGACAGGGGAACTGTTTTTT. Translating it yields CASSYSRTGELFF.

The chain carries TRBV11-2 and TRBJ2-1; D is uncertain. The CDR3 sequence is 13 residues long. Germline V gives CDR1 SGHAT, CDR2 FQNNGV. The ends were cut back, 3 bases at V and 1 base at J, with 4 bases in the middle. Here the CDR3 DNA reads TGTGCCAGCAGCTTTCAATCCTACAATGAGCAGTTCTTC. This gives the protein CASSFQSYNEQFF.

V is TRBV7-2 and J is TRBJ2-2; D is uncertain. The CDR3 has 17 amino acids. With 1 base removed from V and 1 base from J, the gap between germline ends came to 13 bases. CDR1 SGHTA and CDR2 FQGNSA come from the germline V gene. CDR3 coding DNA: TGTGCCAGCAGCTTAGTAGCAGTTACTTGGAACACCGGGGAGCTGTTTTTT. It translates to CASSLVAVTWNTGELFF.

The genes are TRBV12-3 or TRBV12-4 and TRBJ2-7; no reliable D call. This CDR3 has 12 residues. V was pared by 5 bases and J by 6 bases, with 11 bases between. The DNA of the CDR3 is TGTGCCAGCAGTCCAACGTCGCGCGAGCAGTACTTC. Protein: CASSPTSREQYF.

The gene calls are TRBV7-9 and TRBJ2-1; 11 positions agree with TRBD2. This CDR3 is built from 15 residues. Per germline, CDR1 SEHNR and CDR2 FQNEAQ (reference sequence). V lost 7 bases to trimming and J lost 6 bases; unmatched junction nucleotides: 8. CDR3 nucleotide sequence: TGTGCCAGCAACCTAGCGGGAGGATACTTCAATGAGCAGTTCTTC. Translation gives CASNLAGGYFNEQFF. Full variable domain (rest looked up from reference TRBV7-9 and TRBJ2-1): DTGVSQNPRHKITKRGQNVTFRCDPISEHNRLYWYRQTLGQGPEFLTYFQNEAQLEKSRLLSDRFSAERPKGSFSTLEIQRTEQGDSAMYLCASNLAGGYFNEQFFGPGTRLTVL.

The V call is TRBV28, the J call TRBJ2-5; 12 bases agree with TRBD2. CDR3 size: 15 residues. Trimming took 6 bases from V and 5 from J; bases not matched to a gene: 7. Germline V lookup: CDR1 MDHEN, CDR2 SYDVKM. The CDR3 bases are TGTGCCAGCAGCCCTGGACTAGCGGGACAGGAGACCCAGTACTTC. Translated: CASSPGLAGQETQYF.

This chain connects TRBV7-6 to TRBJ2-1; TRBD2 agrees at 12 bases. J was trimmed by 3 bases and V by 8 bases; bases with no gene match: 20. This CDR3 region has 20 residues. The germline CDR1 and CDR2 sequences are SGHVS and FNYEAQ. The DNA for the CDR3 is TGTGCCAGCTTCCCCCTTGGGACTAGCGGGTCAGAGAACCACTACAATGAGCAGTTCTTC. This translates into CASFPLGTSGSENHYNEQFF.

Details on this clone: At the DNA level, this CDR3 is encoded by other sequences in the same sample as well. This chain uses TRBV11-2 with TRBJ2-7; D is perhaps TRBD2 (6 bases). With 5 bases removed from V and 4 bases from J, the gap between germline ends came to 9 bases. Germline assignment: CDR1 SGHAT and CDR2 FQNNGV. CDR3 length: 12 amino acids. CDR3 in amino acids: CASSPRGYEQYF. The DNA of the CDR3 is TGTGCCAGCAGCCCCCGGGGGTACGAGCAGTACTTC.

The chain links TRBV6-6 to TRBJ2-7; 8 bases are a match to TRBD1. From germline, CDR1 is MNHNY and CDR2 SVGAGI (reference sequence). CDR3 length: 15 residues. V was pared by 10 bases and J by 3 bases, with 14 bases of the junction left unmatched. In nucleotides, the CDR3 is TGTGCCACGGTTGATCCGGGACAGGCCCGCTACGAGCAGTACTTC. Translated: CATVDPGQARYEQYF.

V and J are TRBV5-8 and TRBJ2-2, with TRBD2 as a possible D gene (5 bases). Germline V lookup: CDR1 SGHTS, CDR2 YDEGEE. V shed 3 bases and J shed 5 bases, with 17 bases lying between them. The CDR3 has 16 amino acids. The CDR3 bases are TGTGCCAGCAGCTCCCGGGGTAGGGCCGAGACCGGGGAGCTGTTTTTT. It yields the protein CASSSRGRAETGELFF. Full variable domain (remainder filled in from reference TRBV5-8 and TRBJ2-2): EAGVTQSPTHLIKTRGQQATLRCSPISGHTSVYWYQQALGLGLQFLLWYDEGEERNRGNFPPRFSGRQFPNYSSELNVNALELEDSALYLCASSSRGRAETGELFFGEGSRLTVL.

The rearrangement uses TRBV11-2 and TRBJ2-7; TRBD1 agrees at 11 bases. With V trimmed by 0 bases and J by 6 bases, 7 bases remained unmatched. Germline V gene lookup returns CDR1 SGHAT and CDR2 FQNNGV. The CDR3 runs to 16 residues. CDR3: CASSLDQGQGALEQYF. The CDR3 DNA reads as TGTGCCAGCAGCTTAGATCAAGGACAGGGGGCCCTCGAGCAGTACTTC.

The count of this clone is one. The rearrangement uses TRBV9 and TRBJ1-4, with D perhaps matching TRBD1 (6 bases). Germline V gene lookup returns CDR1 SGDLS and CDR2 YYNGEE. Trimming removed 3 bases at V and 5 bases at J, with 14 bases between. This CDR3 has 15 amino acids. In DNA form, the CDR3 reads TGTGCCAGCAGCGCCCTCGGGACAATGAATGAAAAACTGTTTTTT. This codes for CASSALGTMNEKLFF.

The rearrangement links TRBV28 to TRBJ2-1; TRBD2 matches 10 bases. The CDR3 is 15 residues long. The V and J ends lost 6 bases and 5 bases, in that order; junction bases with no gene match: 7. CDR1 is MDHEN, CDR2 SYDVKM, per germline. The CDR3 DNA sequence: TGTGCCAGCAGCCGAGCGGGGGGGCGGGACAATGAGCAGTTCTTC. The encoded protein is CASSRAGGRDNEQFF. Based on the CDR3 plus reference TRBV28 and TRBJ2-1, the full variable domain is DVKVTQSSRYLVKRTGEKVFLECVQDMDHENMFWYRQDPGLGLRLIYFSYDVKMKEKGDIPEGYSVSREKKERFSLILESASTNQTSMYLCASSRAGGRDNEQFFGPGTRLTVL.

J is TRBJ1-1 and V is TRBV2; D is uncertain. CDR3 length equals 11 residues. Germline CDR1 and CDR2: SNHLY and FYNNEI. The ends were cut back, 7 bases at V and 0 bases at J, with 3 bases in the middle. CDR3 DNA: TGTGCCAGCACTATGAACACTGAAGCTTTCTTT. Protein product: CASTMNTEAFF.

This chain uses TRBV30 with TRBJ2-7; TRBD1 matches at 10 bases. V was pared by 5 bases and J by 4 bases, with 5 bases of the junction left unmatched. Per germline, CDR1 GTSNPN and CDR2 SVGIG (reference sequence). The CDR3 is 13 residues long. CDR3 coding DNA: TGTGCCTGGGAGCCGGGACAGGGGTACGAGCAGTACTTC. This encodes CAWEPGQGYEQYF.

The chain links TRBV10-3 to TRBJ2-7, with 10 bases identical to TRBD1. The ends lost 6 bases at V and 3 bases at J; junction bases unmatched: 5. This CDR3 is 14 amino acids long. Germline CDR1 ENHRY, CDR2 SYGVKD. The CDR3 coding sequence is TGTGCCATCAGCTCCGGGACAGGGGACTACGAGCAGTACTTC. This encodes CAISSGTGDYEQYF.

The chain recombines TRBV14 with TRBJ2-1; weak D call: TRBD2 (5 bases). V lost 3 bases and J 9 bases, leaving 9 bases between the germline ends. CDR3 length equals 12 residues. Germline assignment: CDR1 SGHDN and CDR2 FVKESK. CDR3 in amino acids: CASSQSGFEQFF. DNA for the CDR3: TGTGCCAGCAGCCAGAGCGGATTTGAGCAGTTCTTC. The variable domain in full, completed from reference TRBV14 and TRBJ2-1, reads EAGVTQFPSHSVIEKGQTVTLRCDPISGHDNLYWYRRVMGKEIKFLLHFVKESKQDESGMPNNRFLAERTGGTYSTLKVQPAELEDSGVYFCASSQSGFEQFFGPGTRLTVL.

The V and J genes are TRBV28 and TRBJ1-2; 10 positions match TRBD1. V lost 3 bases, J lost 8 bases, and 9 bases stayed unmatched. Germline V gene sequence: CDR1 MDHEN, CDR2 SYDVKM. The CDR3 has 15 amino acids. The CDR3 nucleotides are TGTGCCAGCAGTTTCTCAGCGGGACAGGGGAGCGGCTACACCTTC. Translation gives CASSFSAGQGSGYTF.

The V gene is TRBV30, the J gene TRBJ1-1; the D is unclear. V shed 2 bases and J shed 1 base, with 8 bases lying between them. CDR3 size: 13 residues. Germline CDR1 and CDR2: GTSNPN and SVGIG (reference sequence). The CDR3 region is CAWSRERNTEAFF. The DNA for the CDR3 is TGTGCCTGGAGTCGAGAGAGGAACACTGAAGCTTTCTTT.

The chain has TRBV5-1 and TRBJ1-1; perhaps TRBD1 as D (5 bases). V was shortened by 4 bases and J by 8 bases, with 21 bases between the two germline ends. There are 15 residues in the CDR3. CDR1 and CDR2 from the germline V gene are SGHRS and YFSETQ. This chain's CDR3 is CASSITTGGSVEAFF. In DNA, the CDR3 is TGCGCCAGCAGCATCACCACCGGGGGTAGTGTAGAAGCTTTCTTT.

To note about this clone: In the same sample, other DNA sequences code for this CDR3. CDR3 residues: CASSLGSGSSYEQYF. CDR3 nucleotide sequence: TGTGCCAGCAGCTTAGGGAGTGGCAGCTCCTACGAGCAGTACTTC. The V call is TRBV7-2, the J call TRBJ2-7; D not certain. The CDR3 has 15 amino acids. V lost 1 base and J lost 0, with 10 bases in between. Germline lookup yields CDR1 SGHTA and CDR2 FQGNSA.

The rearrangement joins TRBV12-5 to TRBJ2-2; 13 bases are a match to TRBD2. V shed 6 bases, J shed 7 bases, and the junction held 14 bases outside the gene matches. The CDR3 sequence is 18 residues long. Per the germline V gene, CDR1 is LGHNT and CDR2 is FRNRAP. The CDR3 spells CASGQDPGLAGSNGELFF. The CDR3 coding sequence is TGTGCTAGTGGCCAAGACCCGGGACTAGCGGGAAGTAACGGGGAGCTGTTTTTT.